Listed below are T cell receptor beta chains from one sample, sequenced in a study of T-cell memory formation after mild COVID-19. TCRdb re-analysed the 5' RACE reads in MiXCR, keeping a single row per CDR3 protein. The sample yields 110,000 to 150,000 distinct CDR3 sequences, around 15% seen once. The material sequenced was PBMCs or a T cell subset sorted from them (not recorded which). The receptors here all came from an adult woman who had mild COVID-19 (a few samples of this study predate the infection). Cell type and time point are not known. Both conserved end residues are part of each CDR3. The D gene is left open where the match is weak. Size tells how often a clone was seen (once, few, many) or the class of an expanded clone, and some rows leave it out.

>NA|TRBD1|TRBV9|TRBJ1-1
CASSVTGGTPEAFF
TGTGCCAGCAGCGTGACAGGGGGCACCCCTGAAGCTTTCTTT
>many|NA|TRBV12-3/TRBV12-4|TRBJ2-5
CASSGGRKTQYF
TGTGCCAGCTCGGGGGGCCGAAAGACCCAGTACTTC
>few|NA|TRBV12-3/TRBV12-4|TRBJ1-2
CASSRPSIYYGYTF
TGTGCCAGCAGCCGCCCTAGTATATACTATGGCTACACCTTC
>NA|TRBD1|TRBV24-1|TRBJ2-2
CATSDRTGGITGELFF
TGTGCCACCAGTGACCGGACAGGGGGCATTACCGGGGAGCTGTTTTTT
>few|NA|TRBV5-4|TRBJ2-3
CASSLAPGAVQASTDTQYF
TGTGCCAGCAGCTTGGCGCCCGGAGCAGTCCAAGCTAGCACAGATACGCAGTATTTT
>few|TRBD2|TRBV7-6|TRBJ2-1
CASSVLAGVHEQFF
TGTGCCAGCAGCGTACTAGCGGGAGTTCATGAGCAGTTCTTC
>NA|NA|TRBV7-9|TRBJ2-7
CASSLVWNLDEQYF
TGTGCCAGCAGCTTAGTCTGGAATCTGGACGAGCAGTACTTC
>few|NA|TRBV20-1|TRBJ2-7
CSARDYRGLSSYEQYF
TGCAGTGCTAGAGATTATAGGGGCCTTAGCTCCTACGAGCAGTACTTC
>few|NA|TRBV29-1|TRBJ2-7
CSVETGPYEQYF
TGCAGCGTCGAGACAGGACCGTACGAGCAGTACTTC
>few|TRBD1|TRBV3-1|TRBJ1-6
CASSPTGSSYNSPLHF
TGTGCCAGCAGCCCGACAGGGAGCTCCTATAATTCACCCCTCCACTTT
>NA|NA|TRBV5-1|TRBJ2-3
CASKSPSTGTDTQYF
TGCGCCAGCAAGTCCCCTAGCACTGGTACAGATACGCAGTATTTT
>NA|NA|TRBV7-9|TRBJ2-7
CASSLGGLAYEQYF
TGTGCCAGCAGCTTAGGAGGCCTTGCCTACGAGCAGTACTTC
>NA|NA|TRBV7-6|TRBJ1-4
CASSLEVVQPNEKLFF
TGTGCCAGCAGCTTAGAGGTCGTACAGCCTAATGAAAAACTGTTTTTT
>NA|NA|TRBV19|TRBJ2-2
CASSIDSTGELFF
TGTGCCAGTAGTATAGACAGTACCGGGGAGCTGTTTTTT
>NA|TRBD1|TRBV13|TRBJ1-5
CASSSGRTGSQPQHF
TGTGCCAGCAGCTCGGGTCGGACAGGGAGTCAGCCCCAGCATTTT
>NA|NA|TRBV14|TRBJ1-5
CASSQGRGPQHF
TGTGCCAGCAGCCAAGGTCGGGGGCCCCAGCATTTT
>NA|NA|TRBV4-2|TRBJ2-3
CASSPELAAGRSTDTQYF
TGTGCCAGCAGCCCCGAGTTGGCGGCCGGACGTAGCACAGATACGCAGTATTTT
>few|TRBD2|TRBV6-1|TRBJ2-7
CASSYPSGSSSYEQYF
TGTGCCAGCAGTTACCCTAGCGGGAGCAGCTCCTACGAGCAGTACTTC
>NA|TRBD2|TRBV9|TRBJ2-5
CASSVVGGLGETQYF
TGTGCCAGCAGCGTAGTAGGAGGACTAGGGGAGACCCAGTACTTC
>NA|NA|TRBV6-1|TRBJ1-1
CASSERGWGTYTEAFF
TGTGCCAGCAGTGAAAGGGGATGGGGTACGTACACTGAAGCTTTCTTT
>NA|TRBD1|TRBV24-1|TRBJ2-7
CATSDRGYEQYF
TGTGCCACCTCCGACAGGGGCTACGAGCAGTACTTC
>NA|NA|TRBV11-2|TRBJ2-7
CASSLGTFSYEQYF
TGTGCCAGCAGCTTGGGGACCTTTTCCTACGAGCAGTACTTC
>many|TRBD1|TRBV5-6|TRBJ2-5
CASSTGTGGYQETQYF
TGTGCCAGCAGCACCGGGACAGGGGGTTACCAAGAGACCCAGTACTTC
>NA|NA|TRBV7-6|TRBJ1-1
CASSPFKNTEAFF
TGTGCCAGCAGCCCGTTTAAGAACACTGAAGCTTTCTTT
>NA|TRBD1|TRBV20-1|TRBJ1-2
CSASGDRGNYGYTF
TGCAGTGCTAGTGGGGACAGGGGCAACTATGGCTACACCTTC
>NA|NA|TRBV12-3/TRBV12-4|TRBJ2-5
CASSPRAGIKAEETQYF
TGTGCCAGCAGCCCCCGGGCAGGCATAAAAGCGGAAGAGACCCAGTACTTC
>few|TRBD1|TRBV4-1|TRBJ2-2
CASSQGTGVTGELFF
TGCGCCAGCAGCCAAGGGACAGGGGTAACCGGGGAGCTGTTTTTT
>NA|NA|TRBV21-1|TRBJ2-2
CASSKGGAGELFF
TGTGCCAGCAGCAAAGGGGGGGCCGGGGAGCTGTTTTTT
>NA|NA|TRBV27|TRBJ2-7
CASSLSGQGTTHEQYF
TGTGCCAGCAGTTTATCGGGCCAGGGAACGACCCACGAGCAGTACTTC
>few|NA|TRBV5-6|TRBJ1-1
CASSFSGPNTEAFF
TGTGCCAGCAGCTTCTCAGGGCCTAACACTGAAGCTTTCTTT
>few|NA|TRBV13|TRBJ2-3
CASSARTGLGGSGADTQYF
TGTGCCAGCAGCGCCCGGACAGGCTTGGGCGGGAGCGGGGCAGATACGCAGTATTTT
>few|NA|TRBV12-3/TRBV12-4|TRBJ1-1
CASSFPTEAFF
TGTGCCAGCAGTTTCCCCACTGAAGCTTTCTTT
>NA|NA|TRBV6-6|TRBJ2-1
CASSSAGVYNEQFF
TGTGCCAGCAGTTCAGCGGGCGTCTACAATGAGCAGTTCTTC
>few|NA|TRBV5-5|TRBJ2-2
CASSTTGELFF
TGTGCCAGCAGCACGACCGGGGAGCTGTTTTTT
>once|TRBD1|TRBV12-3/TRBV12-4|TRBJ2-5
CASSAGTGAGETQHF
TGTGCCAGCAGTGCCGGGACAGGGGCGGGAGAGACCCAGCACTTC
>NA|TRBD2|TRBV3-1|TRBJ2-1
CASNLGTSGDNEQFF
TGTGCCAGCAACCTGGGGACTAGCGGGGACAATGAGCAGTTCTTC
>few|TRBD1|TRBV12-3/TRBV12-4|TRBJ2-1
CASSPWGEDRANQFF
TGTGCCAGCAGTCCCTGGGGTGAGGACAGGGCCAACCAGTTCTTC
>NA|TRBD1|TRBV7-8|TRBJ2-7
CASSAPGQGDYEQYF
TGTGCCAGCAGCGCCCCGGGACAGGGGGACTACGAGCAGTACTTC
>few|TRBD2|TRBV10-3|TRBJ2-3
CASAQSGGRTDTQYF
TGTGCCTCAGCCCAGAGCGGGGGACGGACAGATACGCAGTATTTT
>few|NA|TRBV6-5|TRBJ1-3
CASSYGLSSGNTIYF
TGTGCCAGCAGTTACGGGCTGAGCTCTGGAAACACCATATATTTT
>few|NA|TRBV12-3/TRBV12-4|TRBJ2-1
CAIGSSYNEQFF
TGTGCCATCGGGAGCTCCTACAATGAGCAGTTCTTC
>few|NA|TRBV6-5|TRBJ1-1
CASNIPGNTEAFF
TGTGCCAGCAACATACCAGGGAACACTGAAGCTTTCTTT
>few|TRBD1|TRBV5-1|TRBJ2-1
CASSFGQGRNEQFF
TGCGCCAGCAGCTTCGGACAGGGGAGGAATGAGCAGTTCTTC
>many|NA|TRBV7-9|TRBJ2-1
CASSPRERSGTGNEQFF
TGTGCCAGCAGCCCCCGCGAGAGGAGCGGGACAGGTAATGAGCAGTTCTTC
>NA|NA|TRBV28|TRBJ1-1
CASSLWRGTEAFF
TGTGCCAGCAGTTTATGGCGGGGCACTGAAGCTTTCTTT